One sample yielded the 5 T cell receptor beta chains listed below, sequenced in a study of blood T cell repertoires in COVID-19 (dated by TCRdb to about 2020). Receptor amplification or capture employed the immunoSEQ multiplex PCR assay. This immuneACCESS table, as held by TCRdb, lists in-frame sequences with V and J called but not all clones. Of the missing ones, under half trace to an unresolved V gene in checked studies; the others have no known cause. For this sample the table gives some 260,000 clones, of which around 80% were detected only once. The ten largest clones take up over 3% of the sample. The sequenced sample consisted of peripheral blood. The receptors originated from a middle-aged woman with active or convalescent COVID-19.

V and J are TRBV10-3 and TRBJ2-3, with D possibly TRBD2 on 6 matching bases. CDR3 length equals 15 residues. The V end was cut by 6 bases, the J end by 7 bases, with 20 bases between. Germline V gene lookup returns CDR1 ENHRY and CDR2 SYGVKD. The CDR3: CAISWRGAGLYTQYF. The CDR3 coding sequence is TGTGCCATCAGCTGGCGGGGCGCCGGACTTTATACGCAGTATTTT.

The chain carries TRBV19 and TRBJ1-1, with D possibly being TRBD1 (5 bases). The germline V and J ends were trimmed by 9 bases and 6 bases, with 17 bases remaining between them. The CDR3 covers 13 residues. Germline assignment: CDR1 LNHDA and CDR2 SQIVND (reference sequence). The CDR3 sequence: CARTPGGKAEAFF. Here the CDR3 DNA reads TGTGCCAGAACGCCGGGGGGGAAAGCTGAAGCTTTCTTT.

The CDR3 region has the DNA TGTGCCAGCACCGACTACGGGGCCGGGGAGCTGTTTTTT. Translation gives CASTDYGAGELFF. The J gene is TRBJ2-2, the V gene TRBV6-5; tentatively, D is TRBD2 (5 bases). CDR3 length: 13 amino acids. The V end was cut by 7 bases, the J end by 6 bases, with 12 bases between. CDR1 is MNHEY, CDR2 SVGAGI, per germline.

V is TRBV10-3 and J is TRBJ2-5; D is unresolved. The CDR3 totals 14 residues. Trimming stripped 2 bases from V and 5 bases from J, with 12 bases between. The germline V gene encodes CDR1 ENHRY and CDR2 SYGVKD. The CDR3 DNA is TGTGCCATCAGTGAGAACGCAGGTGAGGAGACCCAGTACTTC. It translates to CAISENAGEETQYF.

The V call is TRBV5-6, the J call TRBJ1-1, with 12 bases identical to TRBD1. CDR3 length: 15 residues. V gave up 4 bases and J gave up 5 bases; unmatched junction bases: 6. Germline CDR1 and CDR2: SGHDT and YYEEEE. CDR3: CASSQGQGAGTEAFF. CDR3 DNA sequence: TGTGCCAGCAGCCAGGGACAGGGGGCGGGAACTGAAGCTTTCTTT.